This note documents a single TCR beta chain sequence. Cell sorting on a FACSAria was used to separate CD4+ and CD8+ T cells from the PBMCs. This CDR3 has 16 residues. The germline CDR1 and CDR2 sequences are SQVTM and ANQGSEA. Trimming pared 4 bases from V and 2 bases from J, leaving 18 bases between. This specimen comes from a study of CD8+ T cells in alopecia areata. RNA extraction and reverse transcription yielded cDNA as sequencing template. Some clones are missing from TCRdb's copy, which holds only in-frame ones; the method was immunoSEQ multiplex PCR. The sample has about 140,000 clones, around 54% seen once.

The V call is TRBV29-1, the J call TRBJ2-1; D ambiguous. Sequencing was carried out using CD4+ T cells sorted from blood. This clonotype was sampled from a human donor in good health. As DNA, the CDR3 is TGCAGCGTTGGCCCCACCCCGAGAGCCCCCTACAATGAGCAGTTCTTC. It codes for CSVGPTPRAPYNEQFF.